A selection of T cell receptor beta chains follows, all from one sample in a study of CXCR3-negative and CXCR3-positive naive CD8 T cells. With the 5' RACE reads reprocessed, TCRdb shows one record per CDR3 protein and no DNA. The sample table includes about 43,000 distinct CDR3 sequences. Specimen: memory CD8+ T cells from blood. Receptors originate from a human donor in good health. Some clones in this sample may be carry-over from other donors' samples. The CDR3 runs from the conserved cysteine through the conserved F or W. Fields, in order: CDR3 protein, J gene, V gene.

CASSQVSDPGELFF | TRBJ2-2 | TRBV4-2
CSVSEGAYNEQFF | TRBJ2-1 | TRBV29-1
CATSSDTMTANVLTF | TRBJ2-6 | TRBV15
CASSPRLAGLGGPYNEQFF | TRBJ2-1 | TRBV4-3
CASSSPRAKGNYEQYF | TRBJ2-7 | TRBV28
CATKENGYSGNTIYF | TRBJ1-3 | TRBV15
CASSHLYNEQFF | TRBJ2-1 | TRBV3-1
CASSFPGAVGYTF | TRBJ1-2 | TRBV12-3/TRBV12-4
CASSYSMGGADTQYF | TRBJ2-3 | TRBV6-6
CASSLTYSNQPQHF | TRBJ1-5 | TRBV6-5
CASSPRTGPYGYTF | TRBJ1-2 | TRBV28
CASSPLGGNEQYF | TRBJ2-7 | TRBV27
CASSLSHEQFF | TRBJ2-1 | TRBV4-3
CASSLGWSSYNEQFF | TRBJ2-1 | TRBV5-1
CARSRQNEQFF | TRBJ2-1 | TRBV27
CASSRSKRVGSYEQYF | TRBJ2-7 | TRBV21-1
CASSGLGSGELFF | TRBJ2-2 | TRBV2
CASSYSGRNTGELFF | TRBJ2-2 | TRBV6-5
CASSSGTGAYGYTF | TRBJ1-2 | TRBV5-6
CASSQWAGETDEQFF | TRBJ2-1 | TRBV4-3
CASSLVQGTEAFF | TRBJ1-1 | TRBV7-9
CASSSSPGAYEQYF | TRBJ2-7 | TRBV7-9
CASNDASGAMGELFF | TRBJ2-2 | TRBV12-3/TRBV12-4
CASSRGFNSPLHF | TRBJ1-6 | TRBV28
CSAEDRFDYGYTF | TRBJ1-2 | TRBV29-1
CASRDRRGGANTQYF | TRBJ2-3 | TRBV28
CASSEWTSGGFYEQYF | TRBJ2-7 | TRBV10-1
CASSHGGGTEAFF | TRBJ1-1 | TRBV4-2
CASSFGLAGTYEQYF | TRBJ2-7 | TRBV5-1
CASSFGFPYEQYF | TRBJ2-7 | TRBV28
CASSHRQGGTYEQYF | TRBJ2-7 | TRBV27
CASSQENGYNEQFF | TRBJ2-1 | TRBV14
CASSIRDAEAFF | TRBJ1-1 | TRBV19
CSVERLGEQFF | TRBJ2-1 | TRBV29-1
CASRTRQGREKDTQYF | TRBJ2-3 | TRBV6-2/TRBV6-3
CASSLRGSYEQYF | TRBJ2-7 | TRBV11-3
CASTNLRDPSRFF | TRBJ2-1 | TRBV13
CASSYSEDAGELFF | TRBJ2-2 | TRBV6-2/TRBV6-3
CSANGAGGYEQYF | TRBJ2-7 | TRBV20-1
CASSTEDRGETQYF | TRBJ2-5 | TRBV28
CSARSSEAGKNYGYTF | TRBJ1-2 | TRBV20-1
CASSNHGVNRVGNSPLHF | TRBJ1-6 | TRBV14